The 26 T cell receptor beta chains below all came from one sample that was sequenced in a study of glioma-infiltrating T cells after dendritic cell vaccination. Clones were sequenced by immunoSEQ multiplex PCR, and TCRdb holds only the in-frame ones, with some missing. The table shows 93,000 or so clones, with roughly 76% occurring only once. The source was blood, collected before dendritic cell vaccination. The receptors come from a human donor with glioblastoma.

A few counts support this clone. This chain joins TRBV19 and TRBJ1-1, with D possibly matching TRBD1 (6 bases). Germline V gene data show CDR1 as LNHDA and CDR2 as SQIVND (reference sequence). This CDR3 comprises 15 residues. V shed 4 bases and J shed 1 base, with 13 bases lying between them. The DNA for the CDR3 is TGTGCCAGTAGTAGGGGGCGGGCGGAGAACACTGAAGCTTTCTTT. Residues: CASSRGRAENTEAFF. Full variable domain (missing parts from reference TRBV19 and TRBJ1-1): DGGITQSPKYLFRKEGQNVTLSCEQNLNHDAMYWYRQDPGQGLRLIYYSQIVNDFQKGDIAEGYSVSREKKESFPLTVTSAQKNPTAFYLCASSRGRAENTEAFFGQGTRLTVV.

V and J are TRBV25-1 and TRBJ1-2; D might be TRBD1 (5 bases). This CDR3 contains 13 residues. Germline CDR1 MGHDK, CDR2 SYGVNS. V lost 5 bases and J lost 7, with 14 bases in between. The CDR3, as DNA: TGTGCCAGCAGTCTCGGGGGTGATTTTGGCTACACCTTC. Its protein is CASSLGGDFGYTF.

This chain uses TRBV30 with TRBJ2-5; tentative D call: TRBD2 (5 bases). V was pared by 0 bases and J by 5 bases, with 7 bases between. The CDR3 has 12 amino acids. In germline, CDR1 is GTSNPN, CDR2 SVGIG (reference sequence). CDR3 sequence (DNA): TGTGCCTGGAGTGTCGGGGTGGAGACCCAGTACTTC. It is translated as CAWSVGVETQYF. Combining the CDR3 with reference TRBV30 and TRBJ2-5 gives the whole variable domain SQTIHQWPATLVQPVGSPLSLECTVEGTSNPNLYWYRQAAGRGLQLLFYSVGIGQISSEVPQNLSASRPQDRQFILSSKKLLLSDSGFYLCAWSVGVETQYFGPGTRLLVL.

This sequence joins TRBV5-4 and TRBJ2-2, with unresolved D. The CDR3 loop spans 14 amino acids. The germline V gene has CDR1 SGHNT and CDR2 YYREEE (reference sequence). V dropped 2 bases and J dropped 1 base, with 6 bases sitting between them. The CDR3 DNA reads TGTGCCAGCAGCTTTTACAGGAACACCGGGGAGCTGTTTTTT. Its protein is CASSFYRNTGELFF.

The chain combines TRBV19 with TRBJ2-1; 13 bases fit TRBD2. The CDR3 spans 16 residues. Per germline, CDR1 LNHDA and CDR2 SQIVND (reference sequence). Losses at the gene ends were 5 bases for V and 6 bases for J; bases not matched to a gene: 7. The DNA of the CDR3 is TGTGCCAGTAGTGTCAGACTAGCGGGGGGACCCAATGAGCAGTTCTTC. Protein product: CASSVRLAGGPNEQFF.

This clone has just a few counts. The chain is built from TRBV7-8 and TRBJ2-5; no definite D call. With 2 bases removed from V and 5 bases from J, the gap between germline ends came to 9 bases. The CDR3 covers 13 residues. In germline, CDR1 is SGHVS, CDR2 FQNEAQ. The CDR3 sequence is CASSLPGGETQYF. The CDR3 DNA follows: TGTGCCAGCAGCTTACCAGGTGGGGAGACCCAGTACTTC.

The rearrangement joins TRBV13 to TRBJ2-3; possible D gene TRBD2, 7 bases. Per germline, CDR1 PRHDT and CDR2 FYEKMQ (reference sequence). This CDR3 contains 16 residues. V lost 1 base, J lost 2 bases, and 13 bases lay in between. The CDR3 sequence: CASSLVGGGHTDTQYF. DNA for the CDR3: TGTGCCAGCAGCTTAGTGGGCGGGGGCCACACAGATACGCAGTATTTT.

This sequence joins TRBV7-2 and TRBJ2-7; maybe TRBD1 (5 bases). V was trimmed by 7 bases and J by 2 bases, leaving 12 bases between them. The germline gives CDR1 SGHTA, CDR2 FQGNSA. This CDR3 is 13 amino acids long. The CDR3 loop reads CASNFDRTYEQYF. CDR3 sequence (DNA): TGTGCCAGCAACTTCGACAGAACCTACGAGCAGTACTTC.

The chain is built from TRBV28 and TRBJ2-7; 7 bases line up with TRBD1. The CDR3 spans 11 residues. Germline lookup yields CDR1 MDHEN and CDR2 SYDVKM. V was clipped by 11 bases and J by 5 bases; unmatched bases: 6. CDR3 in amino acids: CAAGTEDEQYF. In DNA form, the CDR3 reads TGTGCCGCCGGGACAGAGGACGAGCAGTACTTC.

The V call is TRBV19, the J call TRBJ1-5, with TRBD1 matching 9 bases. Germline loops: CDR1 LNHDA, CDR2 SQIVND (reference sequence). The CDR3 contains 14 residues. Trimming at V came to 7 bases and at J to 5 bases, leaving 6 bases not matched to a gene. This CDR3 reads CASTRTGDDQPQHF. DNA for the CDR3: TGTGCCAGTACCAGGACAGGGGATGATCAGCCCCAGCATTTT.

V and J are TRBV6-6 and TRBJ2-2; the match to TRBD1 covers 8 bases. With 6 bases clipped from V and 5 bases from J, the junction kept 11 bases outside the gene matches. Looked up from germline, CDR1 is MNHNY and CDR2 is SVGAGI (reference sequence). CDR3 length: 16 amino acids. The CDR3 sequence is CASSSFKDRDTGELFF. CDR3 coding DNA: TGTGCCAGCAGCAGCTTTAAGGACAGGGATACCGGGGAGCTGTTTTTT.

The table lists this clone with many counts. The sample has other DNA sequences that encode this CDR3 too. The V call is TRBV15, the J call TRBJ1-6, with D maybe TRBD1 (6 bases). Germline V CDR1 and CDR2: LNHNV, YYDKDF (reference sequence). V was pared by 0 bases and J by 7 bases, with 13 bases between. The CDR3 sequence is 16 residues long. The CDR3 DNA is TGTGCCACCAGCAGAGATCTGGACAGCTTAAATTCACCCCTCCACTTT. It is translated as CATSRDLDSLNSPLHF.

This chain joins TRBV7-8 and TRBJ2-5; 9 bases align to TRBD2. Germline V gives CDR1 SGHVS, CDR2 FQNEAQ. Trimming took 5 bases from V and 5 from J; bases not matched to a gene: 12. The CDR3 runs 16 residues. CDR3 loop: CASSGPGGGAGETQYF. Written as DNA, the CDR3 is TGTGCCAGCAGCGGACCGGGCGGGGGGGCAGGCGAGACCCAGTACTTC.

The chain has TRBV5-6 and TRBJ2-3; TRBD2 is a possible D gene (5 bases). V lost 7 bases to trimming and J lost 6 bases, with 9 bases between them. The CDR3 runs 11 residues. Per the germline V gene, CDR1 is SGHDT and CDR2 is YYEEEE. The CDR3 nucleotides read TGTGCCAGCGGACTTAGGGATACGCAGTATTTT. Translation gives CASGLRDTQYF.

V usage is TRBV10-3 and J usage is TRBJ1-1, with a tentative D call TRBD1 (5 bases). The CDR3 loop spans 14 amino acids. Trimming shortened V by 0 bases and J by 6 bases, and 11 bases separated the two germline ends. Germline V gives CDR1 ENHRY, CDR2 SYGVKD. CDR3 bases: TGTGCCATCAGTGAGTCGACGGGGGTATCTGAAGCTTTCTTT. The encoded protein is CAISESTGVSEAFF.

V and J are TRBV6-5 and TRBJ2-7, with TRBD2 matching over 8 bases. Unmatched junction bases numbered 12, after V lost 2 bases and J lost 6 bases. This CDR3 spans 16 amino acids. CDR1 and CDR2 (germline): MNHEY, SVGAGI. The chain's CDR3 is CASSYGNGGEVVEQYF. The DNA of the CDR3 is TGTGCCAGCAGTTACGGCAACGGGGGGGAAGTCGTCGAGCAGTACTTC.

This chain links TRBV7-9 with TRBJ1-6; 7 bases are a match to TRBD1. J gave up 2 bases and V 5 bases, and 6 bases lay outside the gene matches. Germline CDR1 is SEHNR and CDR2 is FQNEAQ (reference sequence). The CDR3 length is 16 residues. As DNA, the CDR3 is TGTGCCAGCAGCCAACGAAGGGGGCCCTATAATTCACCCCTCCACTTT. Translation: CASSQRRGPYNSPLHF.

The chain links TRBV25-1 to TRBJ1-5; TRBD1 is a possible D gene (6 bases). Germline values: CDR1 MGHDK, CDR2 SYGVNS. CDR3 length equals 15 residues. Trimming took off 4 bases at V and 4 bases at J, with 14 bases between the two ends. DNA for the CDR3: TGTGCCAGCAGTGCCAAGGGGGACAAAAATCAGCCCCAGCATTTT. Its translation: CASSAKGDKNQPQHF. Supplemented by reference TRBV25-1 and TRBJ1-5, the full variable domain reads EADIYQTPRYLVIGTGKKITLECSQTMGHDKMYWYQQDPGMELHLIHYSYGVNSTEKGDLSSESTVSRIRTEHFPLTLESARPSHTSQYLCASSAKGDKNQPQHFGDGTRLSIL.

This clone was observed a single time. The J gene is TRBJ2-3, the V gene TRBV6-1, with 12 bases that match TRBD2. Germline CDR1 is MNHNS and CDR2 is SASEGT. The J segment lost 5 bases and the V segment lost 6 bases, leaving 6 bases of the junction unmatched. The CDR3 runs 15 residues. CDR3 amino acids: CASRRLAGVGDTQYF. The CDR3 DNA follows: TGTGCCAGCAGGCGACTAGCGGGGGTTGGAGATACGCAGTATTTT.

The J gene is TRBJ1-6, the V gene TRBV4-2, with D tentatively TRBD1 (5 bases). This CDR3 region has 15 residues. The germline V and J ends were trimmed by 6 bases and 7 bases, with 16 bases remaining between them. Germline values: CDR1 LGHNA, CDR2 YNFKEQ. The CDR3 protein is CASRPDGGKNSPLHF. The CDR3 coding sequence is TGTGCCAGCAGACCCGATGGGGGGAAGAATTCACCCCTCCACTTT.

There are a few counts of this clone. The chain carries TRBV10-1 and TRBJ1-1; D is unresolved. The V gene's germline CDR1 is WNHNN and CDR2 SYGVQD (reference sequence). The CDR3 is 13 residues long. V gave up 7 bases and J gave up 1 base, with 10 bases separating them. The CDR3 reads CASTRVGNTEAFF. The CDR3 bases are TGCGCCAGCACCCGAGTCGGGAACACTGAAGCTTTCTTT.

In its sample, this clone was seen once. The chain uses TRBV9 and TRBJ2-3, with 7 bases identical to TRBD1. The CDR3 loop spans 13 amino acids. CDR1 and CDR2 from the germline V gene are SGDLS and YYNGEE. Trimming cost V 4 bases and J 7 bases; bases outside gene matches: 6. DNA of the CDR3: TGTGCCAGCAGCACCGGGACAGCGAATACGCAGTATTTT. Residues: CASSTGTANTQYF. Full variable domain (outside the CDR3, taken from reference TRBV9 and TRBJ2-3): DSGVTQTPKHLITATGQRVTLRCSPRSGDLSVYWYQQSLDQGLQFLIQYYNGEERAKGNILERFSAQQFPDLHSELNLSSLELGDSALYFCASSTGTANTQYFGPGTRLTVL.

This chain links TRBV6-5 with TRBJ2-7; a weak D match, TRBD2 (5 bases). V was pared by 6 bases and J by 1 base, with 16 bases between. The CDR3 runs to 15 residues. Germline V gene lookup returns CDR1 MNHEY and CDR2 SVGAGI. The CDR3 region has the DNA TGTGCCAGCAGGCCTGACCCGGGAAATTCCTACGAGCAGTACTTC. This translates into CASRPDPGNSYEQYF.

The rearrangement links TRBV11-3 to TRBJ2-7, with 8 bases matching TRBD1. Germline V gene data show CDR1 as SGHNT and CDR2 as YENEEA. J lost 0 bases, V lost 5 bases, and 6 bases had no gene match. The CDR3 consists of 15 residues. The CDR3 region has the DNA TGTGCCAGCAGCACAACAGGGGGGAGCTCCTACGAGCAGTACTTC. Translating it yields CASSTTGGSSYEQYF.

The CDR3 region has the DNA TGTGCCAGCAGTGTGCTAGCGGGGGGAAGTGAGCAGTTCTTC. Protein: CASSVLAGGSEQFF. The chain couples TRBV2 to TRBJ2-1; TRBD2 matches at 11 bases. The CDR3 has 14 amino acids. V was pared by 4 bases and J by 9 bases, with 5 bases of the junction left unmatched. CDR1 is SNHLY, CDR2 FYNNEI, per germline.

The genes are TRBV5-4 and TRBJ2-2; TRBD1 is a possible D gene (6 bases). Between the trimmed V and J ends, which lost 4 bases and 3 bases, there was a span of 13 bases. The CDR3 contains 15 residues. Germline V gives CDR1 SGHNT, CDR2 YYREEE (reference sequence). CDR3 loop: CASSRDIGDTGELFF. The CDR3 coding sequence is TGTGCCAGCAGCAGGGACATAGGGGACACCGGGGAGCTGTTTTTT.